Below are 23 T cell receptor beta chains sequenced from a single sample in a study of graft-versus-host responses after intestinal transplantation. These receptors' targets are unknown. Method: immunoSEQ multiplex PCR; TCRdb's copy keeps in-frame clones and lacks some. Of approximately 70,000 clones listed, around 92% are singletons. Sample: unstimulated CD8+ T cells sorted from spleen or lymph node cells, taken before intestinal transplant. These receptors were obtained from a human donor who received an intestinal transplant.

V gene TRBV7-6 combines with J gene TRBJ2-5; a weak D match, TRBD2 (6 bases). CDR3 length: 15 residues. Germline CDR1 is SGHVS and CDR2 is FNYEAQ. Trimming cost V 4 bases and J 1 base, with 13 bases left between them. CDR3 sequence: CASSSGEDTQETQYF. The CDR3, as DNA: TGTGCCAGCAGCTCGGGGGAAGATACCCAAGAGACCCAGTACTTC. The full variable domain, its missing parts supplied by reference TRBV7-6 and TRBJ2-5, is GAGVSQSPRYKVTKRGQDVALRCDPISGHVSLYWYRQALGQGPEFLTYFNYEAQQDKSGLPNDRFSAERPEGSISTLTIQRTEQRDSAMYRCASSSGEDTQETQYFGPGTRLLVL.

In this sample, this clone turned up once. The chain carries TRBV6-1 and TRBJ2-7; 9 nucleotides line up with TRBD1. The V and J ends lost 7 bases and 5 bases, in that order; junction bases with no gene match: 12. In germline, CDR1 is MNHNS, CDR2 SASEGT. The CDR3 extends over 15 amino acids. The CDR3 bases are TGTGCCAGCACTTCCGGGACAGGGAGCTCGGACGAGCAGTACTTC. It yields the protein CASTSGTGSSDEQYF.

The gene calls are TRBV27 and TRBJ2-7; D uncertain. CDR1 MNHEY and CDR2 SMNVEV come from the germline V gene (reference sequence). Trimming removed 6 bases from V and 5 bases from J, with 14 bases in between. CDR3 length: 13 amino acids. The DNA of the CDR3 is TGTGCCAGCAGCGCTGAGGCGTTCCACGAGCAGTACTTC. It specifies CASSAEAFHEQYF.

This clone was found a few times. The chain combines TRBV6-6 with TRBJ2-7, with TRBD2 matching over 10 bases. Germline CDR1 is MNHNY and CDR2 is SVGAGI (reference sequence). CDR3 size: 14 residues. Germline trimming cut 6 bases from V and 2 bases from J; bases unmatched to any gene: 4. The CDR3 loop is CASRDGTSAYEQYF. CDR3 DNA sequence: TGTGCCAGCAGGGATGGGACTAGCGCCTACGAGCAGTACTTC.

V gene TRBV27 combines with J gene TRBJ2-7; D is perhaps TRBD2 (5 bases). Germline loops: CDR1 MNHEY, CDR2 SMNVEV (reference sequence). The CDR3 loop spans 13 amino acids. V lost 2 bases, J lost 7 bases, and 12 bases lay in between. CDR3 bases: TGTGCCAGCAGTTTAGAGGGTCTCGGGGAGCAGTACTTC. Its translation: CASSLEGLGEQYF.

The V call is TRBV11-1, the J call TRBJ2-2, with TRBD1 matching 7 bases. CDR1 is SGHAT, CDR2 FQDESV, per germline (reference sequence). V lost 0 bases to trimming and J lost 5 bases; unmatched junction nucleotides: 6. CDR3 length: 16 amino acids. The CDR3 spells CASSLAQGQLTGELFF. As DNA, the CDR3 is TGTGCCAGCAGCTTAGCGCAGGGACAGTTGACCGGGGAGCTGTTTTTT. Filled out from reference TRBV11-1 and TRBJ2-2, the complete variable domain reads EAEVAQSPRYKITEKSQAVAFWCDPISGHATLYWYRQILGQGPELLVQFQDESVVDDSQLPKDRFSAERLKGVDSTLKIQPAELGDSAMYLCASSLAQGQLTGELFFGEGSRLTVL.

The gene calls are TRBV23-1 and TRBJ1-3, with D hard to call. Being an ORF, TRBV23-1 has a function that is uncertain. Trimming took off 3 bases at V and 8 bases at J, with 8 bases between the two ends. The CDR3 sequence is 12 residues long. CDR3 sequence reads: CASSHPPDTIYF. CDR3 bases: TGCGCCAGCAGTCACCCGCCGGACACCATATATTTT.

The CDR3 spells CASRGMRQGSYEQYF. The CDR3 DNA reads TGCGCCAGCAGAGGCATGAGACAGGGATCCTACGAGCAGTACTTC. The chain is built from TRBV23-1 and TRBJ2-7, with TRBD1 identical over 7 bases. TRBV23-1 is filed as an ORF, its function uncertain. The CDR3 sequence is 15 residues long. J gave up 1 base and V 6 bases, and 9 bases lay outside the gene matches.

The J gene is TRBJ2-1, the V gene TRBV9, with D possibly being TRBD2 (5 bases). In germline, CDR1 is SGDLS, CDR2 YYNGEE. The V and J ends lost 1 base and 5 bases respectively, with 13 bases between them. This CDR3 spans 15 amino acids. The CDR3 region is CASSVFTSGDNEQFF. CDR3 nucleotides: TGTGCCAGCAGCGTATTCACTAGTGGCGACAATGAGCAGTTCTTC.

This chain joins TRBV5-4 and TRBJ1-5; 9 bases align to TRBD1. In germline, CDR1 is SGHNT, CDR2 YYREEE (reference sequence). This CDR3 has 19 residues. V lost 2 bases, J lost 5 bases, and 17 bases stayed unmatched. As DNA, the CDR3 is TGTGCCAGCAGCTTTCGAAAACTTTTCGGGACAGGGTATCATCAGCCCCAGCATTTT. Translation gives CASSFRKLFGTGYHQPQHF.

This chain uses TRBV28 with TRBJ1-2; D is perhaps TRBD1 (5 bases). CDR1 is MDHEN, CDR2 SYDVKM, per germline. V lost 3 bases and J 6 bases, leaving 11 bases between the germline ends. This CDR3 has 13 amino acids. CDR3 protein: CASSLGGDDGYTF. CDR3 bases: TGTGCCAGCAGTTTGGGGGGGGATGATGGCTACACCTTC.

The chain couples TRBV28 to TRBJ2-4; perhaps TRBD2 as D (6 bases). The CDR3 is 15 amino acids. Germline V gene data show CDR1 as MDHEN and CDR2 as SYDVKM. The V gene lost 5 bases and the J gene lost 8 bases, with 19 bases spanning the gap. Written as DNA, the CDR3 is TGTGCCAGCAGTGGGGGGAGGAGGGAAATGGACATTCAGTACTTC. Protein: CASSGGRREMDIQYF. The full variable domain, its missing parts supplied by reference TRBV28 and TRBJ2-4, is DVKVTQSSRYLVKRTGEKVFLECVQDMDHENMFWYRQDPGLGLRLIYFSYDVKMKEKGDIPEGYSVSREKKERFSLILESASTNQTSMYLCASSGGRREMDIQYFGAGTRLSVL.

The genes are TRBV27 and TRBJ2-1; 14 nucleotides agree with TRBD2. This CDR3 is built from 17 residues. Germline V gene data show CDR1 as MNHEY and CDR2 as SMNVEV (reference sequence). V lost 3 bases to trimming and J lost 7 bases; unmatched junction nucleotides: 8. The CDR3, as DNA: TGTGCCAGCAGTTTGAGACTAGCGGGAGGGCCGGGTAATGAGCAGTTCTTC. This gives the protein CASSLRLAGGPGNEQFF.

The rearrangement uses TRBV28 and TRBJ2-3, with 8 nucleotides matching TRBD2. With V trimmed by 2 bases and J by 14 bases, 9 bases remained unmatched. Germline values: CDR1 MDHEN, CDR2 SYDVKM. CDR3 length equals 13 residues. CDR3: CASSLPGLGSMYF. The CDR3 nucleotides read TGTGCCAGCAGTTTACCGGGACTAGGTAGTATGTATTTT.

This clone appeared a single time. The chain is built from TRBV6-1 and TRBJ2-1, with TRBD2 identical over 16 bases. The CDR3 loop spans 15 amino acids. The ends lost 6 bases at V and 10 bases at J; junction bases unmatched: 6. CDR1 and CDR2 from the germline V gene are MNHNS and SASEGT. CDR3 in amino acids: CASRGTSGGAWEQFF. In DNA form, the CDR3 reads TGTGCCAGCAGGGGGACTAGCGGGGGGGCGTGGGAGCAGTTCTTC.

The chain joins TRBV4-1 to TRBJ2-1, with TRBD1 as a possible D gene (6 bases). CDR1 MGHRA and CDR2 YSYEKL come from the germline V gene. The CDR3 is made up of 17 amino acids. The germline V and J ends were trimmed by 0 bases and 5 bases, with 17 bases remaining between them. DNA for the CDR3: TGCGCCAGCAGCCAAGATCCGGACAGACTTTACAACAATGAGCAGTTCTTC. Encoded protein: CASSQDPDRLYNNEQFF.

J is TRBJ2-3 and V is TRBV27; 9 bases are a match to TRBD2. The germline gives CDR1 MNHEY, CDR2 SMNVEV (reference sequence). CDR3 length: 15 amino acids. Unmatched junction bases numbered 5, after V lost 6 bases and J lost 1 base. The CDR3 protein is CASSLQREGTDTQYF. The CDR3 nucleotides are TGTGCCAGCAGCCTACAGCGGGAGGGCACAGATACGCAGTATTTT.

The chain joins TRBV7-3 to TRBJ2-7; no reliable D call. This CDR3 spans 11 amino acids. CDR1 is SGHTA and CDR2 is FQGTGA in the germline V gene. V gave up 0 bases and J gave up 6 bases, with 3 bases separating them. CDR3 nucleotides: TGTGCCAGCAGCTTAACCGGCGAGCAGTACTTC. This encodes CASSLTGEQYF.

The CDR3 DNA is TGTGCCAGCAGCCGGACAGGCGGCAATCAGCCCCAGCATTTT. Its protein product is CASSRTGGNQPQHF. The chain couples TRBV9 to TRBJ1-5; 7 nucleotides agree with TRBD1. The V segment lost 4 bases and the J segment 2 bases; nucleotides outside the gene matches: 3. The CDR3 has 14 amino acids. From germline, CDR1 is SGDLS and CDR2 YYNGEE. Looking up the rest from reference TRBV9 and TRBJ1-5 gives the full variable domain: DSGVTQTPKHLITATGQRVTLRCSPRSGDLSVYWYQQSLDQGLQFLIQYYNGEERAKGNILERFSAQQFPDLHSELNLSSLELGDSALYFCASSRTGGNQPQHFGDGTRLSIL.

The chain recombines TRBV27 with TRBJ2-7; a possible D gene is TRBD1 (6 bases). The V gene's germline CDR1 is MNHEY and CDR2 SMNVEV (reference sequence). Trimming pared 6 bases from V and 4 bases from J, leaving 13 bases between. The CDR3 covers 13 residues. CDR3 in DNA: TGTGCCAGCAGAATTAGGGGGTCGTACGAGCAGTACTTC. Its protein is CASRIRGSYEQYF.

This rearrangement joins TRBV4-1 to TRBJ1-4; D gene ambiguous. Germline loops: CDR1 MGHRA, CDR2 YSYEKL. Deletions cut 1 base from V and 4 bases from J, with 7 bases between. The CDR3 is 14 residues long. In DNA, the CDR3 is TGCGCCAGCAGCCAAGTGGGCCTTAATGAAAAACTGTTTTTT. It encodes CASSQVGLNEKLFF.

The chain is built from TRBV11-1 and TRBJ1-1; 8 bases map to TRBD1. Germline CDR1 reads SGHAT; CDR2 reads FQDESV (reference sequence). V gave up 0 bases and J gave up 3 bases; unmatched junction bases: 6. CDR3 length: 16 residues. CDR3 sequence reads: CASSLATGTGDTEAFF. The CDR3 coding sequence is TGTGCCAGCAGCTTAGCTACCGGGACAGGAGACACTGAAGCTTTCTTT.

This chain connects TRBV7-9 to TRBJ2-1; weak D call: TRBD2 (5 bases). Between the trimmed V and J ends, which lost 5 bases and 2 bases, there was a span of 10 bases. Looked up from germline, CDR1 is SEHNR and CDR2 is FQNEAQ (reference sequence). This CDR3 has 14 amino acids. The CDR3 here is CASSPSSTYNEQFF. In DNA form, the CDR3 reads TGTGCCAGCAGCCCCTCTAGCACCTACAATGAGCAGTTCTTC. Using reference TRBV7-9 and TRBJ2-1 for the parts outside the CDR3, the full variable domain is DTGVSQNPRHKITKRGQNVTFRCDPISEHNRLYWYRQTLGQGPEFLTYFQNEAQLEKSRLLSDRFSAERPKGSFSTLEIQRTEQGDSAMYLCASSPSSTYNEQFFGPGTRLTVL.